Listed here are 25 T cell receptor beta chains from one sample, sequenced in a study of T-cell memory formation after mild COVID-19. TCRdb re-called the 5' RACE reads with MiXCR, one entry per CDR3 protein. The table shows about 320,000 distinct CDR3 sequences, with 13% to 15% occurring only once. Specimen: PBMCs or a T cell subset sorted from them (not recorded which). These receptor sequences come from a man between 18 and 35 years old who had mild COVID-19 (a few samples of this study predate the infection). Cell type and time point are not known.

This clonotype was seen a few times. This chain uses TRBV3-1 with TRBJ2-2, with D unclear. Germline V gives CDR1 LGHDT, CDR2 YNNKEL (reference sequence). The CDR3 sequence is 15 residues long. V lost 6 bases and J lost 4, with 15 bases in between. The DNA of the CDR3 is TGTGCCAGCAGGGAATCTATCGGCGTCACCGGGGAGCTGTTTTTT. As protein: CASRESIGVTGELFF.

The V and J genes are TRBV6-5 and TRBJ2-4; D remains unclear. Germline V gene lookup returns CDR1 MNHEY and CDR2 SVGAGI. The CDR3 loop spans 14 amino acids. Trimming pared 5 bases from V and 0 bases from J, leaving 8 bases between. In nucleotides, the CDR3 is TGTGCCAGCAGTCCCGCCACAGCCAAAAACATTCAGTACTTC. The encoded protein is CASSPATAKNIQYF.

The chain joins TRBV5-4 to TRBJ1-2; TRBD1 matches at 7 bases. Germline V gene lookup returns CDR1 SGHNT and CDR2 YYREEE (reference sequence). V trimming: 4 bases; J trimming: 8 bases; junction bases outside the gene matches: 8. The CDR3 spans 13 residues. CDR3 sequence (DNA): TGTGCCAGCAGCGGGGGACAGTGGAACGGCTACACCTTC. This sequence encodes CASSGGQWNGYTF.

Only a few counts were recorded for this clonotype. The chain uses TRBV29-1 and TRBJ1-1; D gene ambiguous. Trimming removed 1 base at V and 8 bases at J, with 8 bases between. CDR1 and CDR2 (germline): SQVTM, ANQGSEA. CDR3 length: 11 amino acids. DNA for the CDR3: TGCAGCGTTGAAGTTCAGACAGAAGCTTTCTTT. Translated: CSVEVQTEAFF.

There are a few counts of this clonotype. The chain is built from TRBV20-1 and TRBJ2-1, with TRBD2 as a possible D gene (5 bases). The CDR3 covers 16 residues. The V end was cut by 0 bases, the J end by 7 bases, with 19 bases between. CDR1 and CDR2 from the germline V gene are DFQATT and SNEGSKA (reference sequence). DNA for the CDR3: TGCAGTGCTAGAGAAAGGGAGAGGCCGGGGTGGAATGAGCAGTTCTTC. This encodes CSARERERPGWNEQFF.

The V gene is TRBV6-1, the J gene TRBJ2-5, with TRBD1 as a possible D gene (6 bases). The CDR3 runs to 18 residues. V lost 0 bases to trimming and J lost 2 bases, with 19 bases between them. Germline V CDR1 and CDR2: MNHNS, SASEGT. CDR3 sequence: CASSEAPSGRGAQETQYF. The CDR3 DNA reads TGTGCCAGCAGTGAAGCGCCGTCGGGCAGGGGAGCACAAGAGACCCAGTACTTC.

In its sample, this clonotype was seen a few times. The chain uses TRBV20-1 and TRBJ1-1; D is uncertain. CDR3 length equals 15 residues. In germline, CDR1 is DFQATT, CDR2 SNEGSKA (reference sequence). Trimming took off 0 bases at V and 1 base at J, with 12 bases between the two ends. CDR3 sequence: CSARDWGSANTEAFF. The CDR3 DNA reads TGCAGTGCTAGAGATTGGGGTAGCGCGAACACTGAAGCTTTCTTT.

This clonotype has more than one count but fewer than ten. The chain combines TRBV29-1 with TRBJ2-3; TRBD1 is a possible D gene (7 bases). The CDR3 length is 16 residues. Germline V CDR1 and CDR2: SQVTM, ANQGSEA. V was shortened by 7 bases and J by 2 bases, with 22 bases between the two germline ends. The CDR3 sequence: CSGHQGGQGNTDTQYF. In nucleotides, the CDR3 is TGCAGCGGACACCAGGGGGGTCAGGGAAACACAGATACGCAGTATTTT.

The sample holds a few counts of this clonotype. The rearrangement links TRBV4-2 to TRBJ1-1; TRBD1 might be the D (5 bases). Germline V gene data show CDR1 as LGHNA and CDR2 as YNFKEQ. The CDR3 has 15 amino acids. V was clipped by 0 bases and J by 2 bases, with 10 bases between them. The CDR3 loop is CASSQDGGENTEAFF. The CDR3, as DNA: TGTGCCAGCAGCCAAGATGGGGGAGAAAACACTGAAGCTTTCTTT.

The gene calls are TRBV4-1 and TRBJ1-4, with a possible D match to TRBD1 (5 bases). Germline V gene data show CDR1 as MGHRA and CDR2 as YSYEKL. The CDR3 totals 14 residues. V was trimmed by 4 bases and J by 5 bases, leaving 11 bases between them. The CDR3 DNA is TGCGCCAGCAGCCTCAGGGATACCAATGAAAAACTGTTTTTT. Translating gives CASSLRDTNEKLFF.

This clonotype was found a few times. J is TRBJ2-3 and V is TRBV28, with TRBD1 matching 10 bases. V gave up 5 bases and J gave up 15 bases; unmatched junction bases: 5. The germline V gene encodes CDR1 MDHEN and CDR2 SYDVKM. This CDR3 is built from 11 residues. The CDR3 DNA reads as TGTGCCAGCAGTCCGGGACAGGGGTCATATTTT. It is translated as CASSPGQGSYF.

This clonotype was observed a handful of times. The chain combines TRBV11-2 with TRBJ2-3; 8 positions agree with TRBD1. With 5 bases clipped from V and 4 bases from J, the junction kept 11 bases outside the gene matches. Germline V gene lookup returns CDR1 SGHAT and CDR2 FQNNGV. CDR3 size: 16 residues. DNA of the CDR3: TGTGCCAGCAGCCCCGGACAGGGAGGACAGTCAGATACGCAGTATTTT. Protein: CASSPGQGGQSDTQYF.

The CDR3 nucleotides are TGTGCCAGCGGCTCAAGGTTGACAGGGGGCAGAGAGACCCAGTACTTC. Amino acid sequence: CASGSRLTGGRETQYF. The rearrangement links TRBV7-2 to TRBJ2-5, with 10 bases identical to TRBD1. The CDR3 is 16 amino acids. Looked up from germline, CDR1 is SGHTA and CDR2 is FQGNSA. V dropped 8 bases and J dropped 4; count of bases not matched to a gene: 13.

In this sample, this clonotype turned up a few times. The rearrangement joins TRBV12-3 or TRBV12-4 to TRBJ2-7; unclear D gene. Trimming removed 3 bases from V and 2 bases from J, with 14 bases in between. The CDR3 extends over 15 amino acids. The CDR3 region is CASSLGRLSAYEQYF. The CDR3, as DNA: TGTGCCAGCAGTTTGGGTCGCCTAAGCGCCTACGAGCAGTACTTC.

This clonotype has only a few counts. This chain uses TRBV6-5 with TRBJ1-5; tentatively, D is TRBD1 (5 bases). CDR1 and CDR2 from the germline V gene are MNHEY and SVGAGI. The CDR3 is 15 residues long. V lost 9 bases and J lost 1, with 16 bases in between. The CDR3 protein is CASHPRWGSNQPQHF. In nucleotides, the CDR3 is TGTGCCAGTCACCCCAGATGGGGGAGCAATCAGCCCCAGCATTTT.

The genes are TRBV15 and TRBJ2-1; 7 nucleotides line up with TRBD1. Looked up from germline, CDR1 is LNHNV and CDR2 is YYDKDF (reference sequence). Trimming at V came to 0 bases and at J to 13 bases, leaving 12 bases not matched to a gene. The CDR3 contains 15 residues. The CDR3, as DNA: TGTGCCACCAGCAGAGAAACAGGGGTTGGCTCCGGACAGTTCTTC. Residues: CATSRETGVGSGQFF.

The chain uses TRBV20-1 and TRBJ2-7; D is tentatively TRBD1 or TRBD2 (5 bases each). Germline CDR1 reads DFQATT; CDR2 reads SNEGSKA (reference sequence). V lost 0 bases, J lost 2 bases, and 11 bases lay in between. This CDR3 region has 14 residues. This CDR3 is CSARDRMGAYEQYF. CDR3 DNA: TGCAGTGCTAGAGATCGAATGGGGGCCTACGAGCAGTACTTC.

The chain couples TRBV6-2 or TRBV6-3 to TRBJ2-3; D perhaps matches TRBD2 (5 bases). The CDR3 contains 18 residues. The germline gives CDR1 MNHEY, CDR2 SVGEGT. The germline V and J ends were trimmed by 0 bases and 1 base, with 17 bases remaining between them. The CDR3 nucleotides read TGTGCCAGCAGTTACTCGATTGATGGAGGTTGGGGCACAGATACGCAGTATTTT. Its protein product is CASSYSIDGGWGTDTQYF.

The V call is TRBV9, the J call TRBJ2-7; TRBD2 might be the D (5 bases). Germline assignment: CDR1 SGDLS and CDR2 YYNGEE. This CDR3 contains 14 residues. The ends were cut back, 3 bases at V and 7 bases at J, with 17 bases in the middle. This CDR3 is CASSAQSRPGEQYV. In DNA, the CDR3 is TGTGCCAGCAGCGCGCAATCTCGCCCGGGGGAGCAGTACGTC.

V usage is TRBV6-5 and J usage is TRBJ2-2; either TRBD1 or TRBD2 may supply D (5 bases each). This CDR3 region has 15 residues. Germline CDR1 reads MNHEY; CDR2 reads SVGAGI. V shed 6 bases and J shed 4 bases, with 15 bases lying between them. The CDR3 sequence: CASRPGQAVTGELFF. The CDR3 DNA is TGTGCCAGCAGACCCGGACAAGCGGTCACCGGGGAGCTGTTTTTT.

This chain joins TRBV20-1 and TRBJ2-3, with TRBD2 as a possible D gene (6 bases). Germline lookup yields CDR1 DFQATT and CDR2 SNEGSKA (reference sequence). V was clipped by 5 bases and J by 3 bases, with 12 bases between them. The CDR3 is made up of 13 amino acids. CDR3 sequence: CSAYSAGTDTQYF. The CDR3 DNA reads as TGCAGTGCTTATTCCGCGGGGACAGATACGCAGTATTTT.

The table lists this clonotype with a few counts. V gene TRBV5-1 combines with J gene TRBJ2-1, with a tentative D call TRBD1 (6 bases). The V end was cut by 4 bases, the J end by 8 bases, with 10 bases between. The CDR3 is made up of 12 amino acids. CDR1 is SGHRS and CDR2 is YFSETQ in the germline V gene. CDR3 sequence reads: CASSPDRHEQFF. DNA for the CDR3: TGCGCCAGCAGCCCTGACAGGCATGAGCAGTTCTTC.

This clonotype has a handful of counts. J is TRBJ2-2 and V is TRBV28; 10 bases agree with TRBD1. CDR1 is MDHEN and CDR2 is SYDVKM in the germline V gene. The CDR3 has 20 residues. With V trimmed by 3 bases and J by 0 bases, 13 bases remained unmatched. CDR3 sequence (DNA): TGTGCCAGCAGTTTTGAGAGGACAGGGGGACCCGCTTCGAACACCGGGGAGCTGTTTTTT. Translating it yields CASSFERTGGPASNTGELFF.

V and J are TRBV7-2 and TRBJ2-3, with no clear D. CDR3 length: 14 residues. V was shortened by 0 bases and J by 6 bases, with 10 bases between the two germline ends. Germline V CDR1 and CDR2: SGHTA, FQGNSA. CDR3 sequence (DNA): TGTGCCAGCAGCTTAGCGGCCCTAATGGATACGCAGTATTTT. Translating gives CASSLAALMDTQYF.

This clonotype was observed a handful of times. The chain couples TRBV4-3 to TRBJ1-6; D is uncertain. This CDR3 contains 15 residues. V was cut by 6 bases and J by 0 bases, with 9 bases left in between. Germline CDR1 and CDR2: LGHNA and YSLEER. The CDR3 region is CASSPSLSYNSPLHF. DNA of the CDR3: TGCGCCAGCAGTCCCAGTCTCTCCTATAATTCACCCCTCCACTTT.